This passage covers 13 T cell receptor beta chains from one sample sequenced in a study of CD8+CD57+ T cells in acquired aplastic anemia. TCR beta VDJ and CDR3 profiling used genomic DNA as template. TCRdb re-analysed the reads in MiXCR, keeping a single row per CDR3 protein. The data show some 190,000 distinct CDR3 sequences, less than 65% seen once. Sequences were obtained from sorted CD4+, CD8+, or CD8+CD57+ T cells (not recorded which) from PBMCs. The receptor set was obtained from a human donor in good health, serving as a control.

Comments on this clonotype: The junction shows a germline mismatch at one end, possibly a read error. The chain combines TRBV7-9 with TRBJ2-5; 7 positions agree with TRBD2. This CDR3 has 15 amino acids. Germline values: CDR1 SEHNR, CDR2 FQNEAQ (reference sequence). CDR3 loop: CASSYSGSYQGTQYF. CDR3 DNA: TGTGCCAGCAGCTATAGCGGGTCGTACCAAGGGACCCAGTACTTC.

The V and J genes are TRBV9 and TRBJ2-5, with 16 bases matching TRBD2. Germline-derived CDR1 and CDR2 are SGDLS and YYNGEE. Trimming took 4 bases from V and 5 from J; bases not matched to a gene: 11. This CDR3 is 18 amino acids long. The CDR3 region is CASSQGTSGGAGTETQYF. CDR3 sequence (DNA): TGTGCCAGCAGCCAAGGGACTAGCGGGGGGGCGGGGACGGAGACCCAGTACTTC.

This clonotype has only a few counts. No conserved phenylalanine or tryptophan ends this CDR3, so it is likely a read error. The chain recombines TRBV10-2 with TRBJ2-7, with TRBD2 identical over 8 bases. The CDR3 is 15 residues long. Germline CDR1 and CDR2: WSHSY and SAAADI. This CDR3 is CACTPGLGISYEQYS. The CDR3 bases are TGTGCCTGCACGCCGGGACTAGGTATCTCCTACGAGCAGTACTCC.

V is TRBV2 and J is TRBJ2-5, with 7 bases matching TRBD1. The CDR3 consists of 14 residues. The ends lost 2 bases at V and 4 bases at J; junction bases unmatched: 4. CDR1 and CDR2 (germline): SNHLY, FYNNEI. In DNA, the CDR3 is TGTGCCAGCAGTGAACAGGGGGTTCGAGAGACCCAGTACTTC. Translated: CASSEQGVRETQYF.

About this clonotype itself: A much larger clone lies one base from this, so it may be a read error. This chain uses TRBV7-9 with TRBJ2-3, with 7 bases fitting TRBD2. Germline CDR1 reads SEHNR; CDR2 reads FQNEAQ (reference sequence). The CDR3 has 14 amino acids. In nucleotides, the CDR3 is TGTGCCAGCAGCTGGGGGGGGTTCACAGAGACGCAGTATTTT. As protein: CASSWGGFTETQYF.

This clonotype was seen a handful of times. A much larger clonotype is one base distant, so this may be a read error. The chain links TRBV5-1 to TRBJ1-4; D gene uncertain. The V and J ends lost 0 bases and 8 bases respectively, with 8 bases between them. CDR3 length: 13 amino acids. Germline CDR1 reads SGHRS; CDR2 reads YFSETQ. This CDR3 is CASSLEREEKLFF. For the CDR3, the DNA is TGCGCCAGCAGCTTGGAGCGGGAGGAAAAACTGTTTTTT.

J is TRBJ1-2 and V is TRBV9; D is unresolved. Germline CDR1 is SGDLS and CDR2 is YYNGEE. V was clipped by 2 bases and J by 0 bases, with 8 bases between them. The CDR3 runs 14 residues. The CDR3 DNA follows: TGTGCCAGCAGCGTCAGCAGCACTAACTATGGCTACACCTTC. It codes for CASSVSSTNYGYTF.

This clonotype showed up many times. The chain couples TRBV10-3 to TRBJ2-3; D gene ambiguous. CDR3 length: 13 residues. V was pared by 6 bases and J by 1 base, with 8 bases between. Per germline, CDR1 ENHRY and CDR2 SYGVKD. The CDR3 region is CAIRPEGTDTQYF. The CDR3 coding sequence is TGTGCCATCAGGCCGGAAGGCACAGATACGCAGTATTTT.

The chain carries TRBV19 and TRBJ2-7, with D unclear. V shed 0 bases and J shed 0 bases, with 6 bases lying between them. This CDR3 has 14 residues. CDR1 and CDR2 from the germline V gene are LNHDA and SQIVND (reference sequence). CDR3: CASSIEHSSYEQYF. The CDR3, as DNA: TGTGCCAGTAGTATAGAACACAGCTCCTACGAGCAGTACTTC.

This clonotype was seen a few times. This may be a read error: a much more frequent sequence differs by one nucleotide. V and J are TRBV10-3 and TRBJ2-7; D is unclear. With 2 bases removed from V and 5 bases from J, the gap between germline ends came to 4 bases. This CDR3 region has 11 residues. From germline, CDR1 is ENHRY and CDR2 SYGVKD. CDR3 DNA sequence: TGTGCCATCAGTGAGCGGGACGAGCAGTACTTC. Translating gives CAISERDEQYF.

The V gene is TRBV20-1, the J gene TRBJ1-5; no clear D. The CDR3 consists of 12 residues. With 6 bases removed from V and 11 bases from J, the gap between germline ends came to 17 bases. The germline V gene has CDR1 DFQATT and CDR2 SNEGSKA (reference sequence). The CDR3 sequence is CSAIGVQETQHF. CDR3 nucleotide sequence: TGCAGTGCAATCGGGGTACAAGAGACCCAGCATTTT.

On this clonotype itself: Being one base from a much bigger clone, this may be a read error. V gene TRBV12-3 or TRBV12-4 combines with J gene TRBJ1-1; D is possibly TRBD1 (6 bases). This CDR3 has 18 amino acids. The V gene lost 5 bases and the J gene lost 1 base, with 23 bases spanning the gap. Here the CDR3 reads CASSPTGTRGTSNTEAFF. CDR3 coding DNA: TGTGCCAGCAGTCCCACCGGGACAAGGGGCACGTCGAACACTGAAGCTTTCTTT.

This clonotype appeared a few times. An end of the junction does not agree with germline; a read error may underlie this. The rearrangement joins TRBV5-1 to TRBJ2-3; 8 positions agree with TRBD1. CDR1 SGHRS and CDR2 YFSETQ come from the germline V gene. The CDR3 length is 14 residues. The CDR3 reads CACRTGKGTDTQYF. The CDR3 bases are TGCGCCTGCAGGACAGGGAAAGGAACAGATACGCAGTATTTT. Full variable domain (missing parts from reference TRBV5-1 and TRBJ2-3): KAGVTQTPRYLIKTRGQQVTLSCSPISGHRSVSWYQQTPGQGLQFLFEYFSETQRNKGNFPGRFSGRQFSNSRSEMNVSTLELGDSALYLCACRTGKGTDTQYFGPGTRLTVL.